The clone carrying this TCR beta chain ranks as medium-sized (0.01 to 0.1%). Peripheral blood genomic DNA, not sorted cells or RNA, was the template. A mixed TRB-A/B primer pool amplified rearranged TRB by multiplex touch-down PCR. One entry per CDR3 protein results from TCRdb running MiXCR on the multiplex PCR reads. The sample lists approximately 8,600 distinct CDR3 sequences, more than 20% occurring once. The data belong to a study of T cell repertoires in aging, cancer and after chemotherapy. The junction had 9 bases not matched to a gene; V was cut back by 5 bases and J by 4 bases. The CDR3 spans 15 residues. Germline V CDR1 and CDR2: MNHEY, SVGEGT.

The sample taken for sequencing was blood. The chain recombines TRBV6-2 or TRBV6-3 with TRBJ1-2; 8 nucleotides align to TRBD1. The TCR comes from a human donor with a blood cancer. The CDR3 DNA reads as TGTGCCAGCAGTGGAGGGACAGGCCTAAGCTATGGCTACACCTTC. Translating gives CASSGGTGLSYGYTF.